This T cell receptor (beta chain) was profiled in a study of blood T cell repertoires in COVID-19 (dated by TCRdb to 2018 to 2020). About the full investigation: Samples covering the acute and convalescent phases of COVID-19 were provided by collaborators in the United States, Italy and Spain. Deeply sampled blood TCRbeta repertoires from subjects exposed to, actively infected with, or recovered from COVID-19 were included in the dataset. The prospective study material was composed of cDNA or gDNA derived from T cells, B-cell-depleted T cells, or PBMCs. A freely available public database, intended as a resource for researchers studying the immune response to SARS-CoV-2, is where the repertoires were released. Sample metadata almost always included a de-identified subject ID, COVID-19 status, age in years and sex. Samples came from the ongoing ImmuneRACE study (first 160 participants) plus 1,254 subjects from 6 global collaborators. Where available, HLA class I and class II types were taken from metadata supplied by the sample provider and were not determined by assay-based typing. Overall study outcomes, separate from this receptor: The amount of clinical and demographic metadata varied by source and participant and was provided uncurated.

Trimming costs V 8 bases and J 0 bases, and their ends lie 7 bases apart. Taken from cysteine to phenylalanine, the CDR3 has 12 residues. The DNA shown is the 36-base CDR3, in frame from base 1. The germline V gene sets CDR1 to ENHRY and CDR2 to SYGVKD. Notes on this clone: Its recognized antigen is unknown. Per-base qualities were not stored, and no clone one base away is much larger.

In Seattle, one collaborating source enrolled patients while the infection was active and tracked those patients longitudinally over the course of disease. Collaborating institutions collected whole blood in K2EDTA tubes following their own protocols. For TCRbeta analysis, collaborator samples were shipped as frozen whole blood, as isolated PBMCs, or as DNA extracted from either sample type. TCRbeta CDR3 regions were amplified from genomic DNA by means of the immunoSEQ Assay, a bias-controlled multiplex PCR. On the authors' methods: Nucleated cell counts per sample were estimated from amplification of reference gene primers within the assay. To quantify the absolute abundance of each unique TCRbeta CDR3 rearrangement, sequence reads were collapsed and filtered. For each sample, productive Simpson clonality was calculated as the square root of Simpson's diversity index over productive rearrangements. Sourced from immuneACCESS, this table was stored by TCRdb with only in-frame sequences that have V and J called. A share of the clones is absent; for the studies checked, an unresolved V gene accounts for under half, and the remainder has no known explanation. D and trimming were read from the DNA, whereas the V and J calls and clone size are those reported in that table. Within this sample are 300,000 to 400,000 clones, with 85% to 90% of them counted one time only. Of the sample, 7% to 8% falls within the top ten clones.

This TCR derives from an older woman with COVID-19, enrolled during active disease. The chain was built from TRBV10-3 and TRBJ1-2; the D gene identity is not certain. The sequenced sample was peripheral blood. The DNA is TGTGCCATCGCGGGGTCTAACTATGGCTACACCTTC. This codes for CAIAGSNYGYTF.